What follows describes a single TCR beta chain. The antigen remains undetermined. The data belong to a study of response to subunit inactivated influenza vaccine. Germline values: CDR1 MNHNS, CDR2 SASEGT. With 1 base removed from V and 1 base from J, the gap between germline ends came to 9 bases. This CDR3 is 15 amino acids long. One entry per CDR3 protein, called by TCRdb with MiXCR from the RT-PCR reads. The sample lists around 190,000 distinct CDR3 sequences; approximately 15% were seen once. Study results and limitations: Few new T cells, the authors suggested, are recruited by each seasonal influenza vaccination.

J is TRBJ2-3 and V is TRBV6-1; possible D gene TRBD2, 5 bases. The sample was CD8+ T cells sorted from PBMCs, taken more than 4 days after vaccination. This receptor was obtained from a man aged 50-60 years who received an inactivated influenza vaccine. CDR3 in amino acids: CASSEGAGGTDTQYF. CDR3 bases: TGTGCCAGCAGTGAAGGGGCCGGGGGCACAGATACGCAGTATTTT.